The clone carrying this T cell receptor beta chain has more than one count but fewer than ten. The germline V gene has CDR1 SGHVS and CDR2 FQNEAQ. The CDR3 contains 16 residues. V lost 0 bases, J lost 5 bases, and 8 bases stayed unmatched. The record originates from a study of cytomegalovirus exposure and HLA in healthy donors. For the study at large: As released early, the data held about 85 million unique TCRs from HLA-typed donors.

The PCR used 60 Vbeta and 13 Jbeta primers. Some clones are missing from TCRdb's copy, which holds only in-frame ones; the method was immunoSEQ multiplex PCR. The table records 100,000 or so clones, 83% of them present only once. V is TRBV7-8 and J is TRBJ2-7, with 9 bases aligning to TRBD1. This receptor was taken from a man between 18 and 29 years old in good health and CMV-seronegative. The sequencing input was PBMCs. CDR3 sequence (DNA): TGTGCCAGCAGCTTAGCCACCGGGACAGGGTCCCACGAGCAGTACTTC. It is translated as CASSLATGTGSHEQYF.